Listed here is a single TCR beta chain. The target antigen is unknown. From approximately 430 ng of RNA, a library with molecular barcoded alpha/delta and beta/gamma adaptors was made. One entry per CDR3 protein, called by TCRdb with MiXCR from the reads. The table shows fewer than 100,000 distinct CDR3 sequences, with around an eighth occurring only once. These data come from a study of read filtering for tumor transcriptome and immune sequencing. Overall study context: Transcriptome libraries were built from DNase-treated RNA. Findings of the study overall: In IR-seq, single-read clonotypes were about 80% of clonotypes but roughly 3.5% of reads. IR-seq captured clonotypes deeper and more reliably than RNA-seq. The sorted CD138-negative fraction was a mixed bone marrow immune population, not purified T cells.

Sample: a population of CD138-negative cells sorted from bone marrow. This TCR derives from a donor at least 40 years old with multiple myeloma.

In nucleotides, the CDR3 is TGTGCCAGTAGTTTCGGGACAGGGGTAGGCTATGGCTACACCTTC. Translated: CASSFGTGVGYGYTF. The chain recombines TRBV19 with TRBJ1-2, with 10 bases that match TRBD1. CDR1 is LNHDA, CDR2 SQIVND, per germline (reference sequence). There are 15 residues in the CDR3. V shed 5 bases and J 4 bases; nucleotides not matched to a gene: 7. The full variable domain, rest sourced from reference TRBV19 and TRBJ1-2, is DGGITQSPKYLFRKEGQNVTLSCEQNLNHDAMYWYRQDPGQGLRLIYYSQIVNDFQKGDIAEGYSVSREKKESFPLTVTSAQKNPTAFYLCASSFGTGVGYGYTFGSGTRLTVV.